Below, one T cell receptor (beta chain) is given with its context. The target antigen is unknown. The record originates from a study of shared clonotypes between healthy human individuals. Study-level findings and limits: The researchers took only blood, and tissue repertoires probably look different. Generally, naive subsets (rather than memory subsets) showed larger estimated richness.

With V trimmed by 4 bases and J by 5 bases, 5 bases remained unmatched. The CDR3 contains 14 residues. Per germline, CDR1 SGHVS and CDR2 FNYEAQ. Genomic DNA of each subset was evenly split across several immunoSEQ plates. Assay: immunoSEQ multiplex PCR; the TCRdb copy retains only in-frame clones and omits some. The data contain about 2.3 million clones, 85% to 95% of them singletons. The clonotype comes from a man younger than 35 in good health. Some clones in this sample may be carry-over from other donors' samples. The sequenced sample was naive CD4+ T cells from PBMCs. As to subset: CD45RA+ positively selected. The V gene is TRBV7-6, the J gene TRBJ2-7; TRBD1 matches at 10 bases. The CDR3 sequence: CASSYGTGANEQYF. CDR3 DNA sequence: TGTGCCAGCAGCTATGGGACAGGGGCCAACGAGCAGTACTTC.